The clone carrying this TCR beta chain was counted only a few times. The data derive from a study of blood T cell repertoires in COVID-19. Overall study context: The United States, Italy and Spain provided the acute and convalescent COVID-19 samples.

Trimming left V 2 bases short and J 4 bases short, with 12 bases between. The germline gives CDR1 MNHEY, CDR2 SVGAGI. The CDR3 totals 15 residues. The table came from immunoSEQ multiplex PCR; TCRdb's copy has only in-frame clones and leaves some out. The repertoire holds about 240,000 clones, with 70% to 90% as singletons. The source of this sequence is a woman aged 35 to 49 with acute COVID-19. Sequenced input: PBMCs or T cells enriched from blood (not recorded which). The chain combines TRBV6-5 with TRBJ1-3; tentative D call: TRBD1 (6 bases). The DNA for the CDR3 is TGTGCCAGCAGTTACGCGGCAGGGGAGGGAAACACCATATATTTT. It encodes CASSYAAGEGNTIYF.